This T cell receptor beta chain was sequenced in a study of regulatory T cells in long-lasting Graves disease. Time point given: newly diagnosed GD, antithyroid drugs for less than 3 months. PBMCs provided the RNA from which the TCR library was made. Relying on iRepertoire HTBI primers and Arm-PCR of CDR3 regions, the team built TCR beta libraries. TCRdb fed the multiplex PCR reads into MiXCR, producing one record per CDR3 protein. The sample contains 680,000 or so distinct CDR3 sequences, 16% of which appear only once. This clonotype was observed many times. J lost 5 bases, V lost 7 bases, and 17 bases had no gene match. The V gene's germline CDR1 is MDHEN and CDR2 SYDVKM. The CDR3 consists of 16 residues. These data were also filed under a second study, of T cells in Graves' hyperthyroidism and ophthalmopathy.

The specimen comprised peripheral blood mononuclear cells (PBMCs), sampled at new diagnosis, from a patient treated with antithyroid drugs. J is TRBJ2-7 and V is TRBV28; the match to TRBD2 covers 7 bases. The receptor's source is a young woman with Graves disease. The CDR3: CASNPRGGSSRNEQYF. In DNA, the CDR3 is TGTGCCAGCAACCCTAGGGGCGGGAGTAGTCGGAACGAGCAGTACTTC.